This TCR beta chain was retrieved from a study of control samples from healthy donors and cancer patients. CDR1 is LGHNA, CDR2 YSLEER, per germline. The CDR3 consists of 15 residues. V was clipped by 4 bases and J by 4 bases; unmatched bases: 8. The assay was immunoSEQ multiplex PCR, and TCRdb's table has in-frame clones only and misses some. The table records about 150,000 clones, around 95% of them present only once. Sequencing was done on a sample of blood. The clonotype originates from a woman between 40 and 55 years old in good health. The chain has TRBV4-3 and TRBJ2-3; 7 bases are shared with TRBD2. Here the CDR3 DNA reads TGCGCCAGCAGCCCGTCGGTACGGGGGGCAGATACGCAGTATTTT. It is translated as CASSPSVRGADTQYF.